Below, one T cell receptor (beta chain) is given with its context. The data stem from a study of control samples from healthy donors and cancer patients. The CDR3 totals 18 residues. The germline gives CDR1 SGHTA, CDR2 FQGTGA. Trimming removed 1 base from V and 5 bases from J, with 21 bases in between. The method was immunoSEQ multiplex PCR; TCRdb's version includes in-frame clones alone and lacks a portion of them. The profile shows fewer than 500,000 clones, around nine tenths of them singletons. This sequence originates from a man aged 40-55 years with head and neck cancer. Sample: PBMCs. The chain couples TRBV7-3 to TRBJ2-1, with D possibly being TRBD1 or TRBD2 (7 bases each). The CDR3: CASSLIRGAAGRNNEQFF. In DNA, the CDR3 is TGTGCCAGCAGCTTAATCAGGGGGGCAGCGGGAAGAAACAATGAGCAGTTCTTC.